Each of the 30 T cell receptor beta chains below was sequenced from the same sample in a study of T cells in Graves' hyperthyroidism and ophthalmopathy. RNA transcripts served as the template for amplifying TCR beta CDR3 regions. Carried out on the TCR CDR3, a first-round RT-PCR used the HTBI primer set. In TCRdb, the multiplex PCR reads were re-called with MiXCR into one record per CDR3 protein. The repertoire holds about 380,000 distinct CDR3 sequences, with approximately 13% as singletons. The source material was blood. The receptors here all came from a woman aged 55 to 70 with Graves' hyperthyroidism.

Details on this clonotype: An end of the junction does not agree with germline; a read error may underlie this. This chain uses TRBV5-8 with TRBJ2-1, with D possibly TRBD2 on 6 matching bases. This CDR3 is built from 15 residues. The germline V gene encodes CDR1 SGHTS and CDR2 YDEGEE. The CDR3 protein is CANSLEQGLDNEQFF. The CDR3 nucleotides read TGTGCCAACAGCTTGGAGCAGGGACTCGACAATGAGCAGTTCTTC.

There are many counts of this clonotype. The CDR3 region has the DNA TGTGCCAGCAGCCAACCCAACAGGGATACTGAAGCTTTCTTT. Translating it yields CASSQPNRDTEAFF. V gene TRBV3-1 combines with J gene TRBJ1-1; a weak D match, TRBD1 (6 bases). The length of the CDR3 is 14 residues. From germline, CDR1 is LGHDT and CDR2 YNNKEL (reference sequence). V was cut by 2 bases and J by 5 bases, with 12 bases left in between.

This clonotype was seen repeatedly, ten times or more. The chain uses TRBV6-1 and TRBJ1-5, with 9 positions matching TRBD1. Germline assignment: CDR1 MNHNS and CDR2 SASEGT. This CDR3 has 15 residues. V shed 4 bases, J shed 3 bases, and the junction held 4 bases outside the gene matches. The CDR3 protein is CASSVDRGVNQPQHF. CDR3 coding DNA: TGTGCCAGCAGTGTAGACAGGGGGGTCAATCAGCCCCAGCATTTT.

The V call is TRBV18, the J call TRBJ2-2; possible D gene TRBD1, 5 bases. V lost 2 bases to trimming and J lost 0 bases, with 7 bases between them. The CDR3 runs to 15 residues. Germline V CDR1 and CDR2: KGHSH, LQKENI. The CDR3 spells CASSPGATNTGELFF. CDR3 sequence (DNA): TGTGCCAGCTCACCAGGGGCGACGAACACCGGGGAGCTGTTTTTT.

This clonotype was detected only a few times. This chain uses TRBV20-1 with TRBJ2-1, with D perhaps TRBD2 (5 bases). The V and J ends lost 3 bases and 3 bases respectively, with 15 bases between them. Looked up from germline, CDR1 is DFQATT and CDR2 is SNEGSKA (reference sequence). This CDR3 comprises 15 residues. The CDR3 loop reads CSASFGPAVYNEQFF. DNA of the CDR3: TGCAGTGCTAGTTTCGGACCAGCGGTCTACAATGAGCAGTTCTTC.

The V and J genes are TRBV5-8 and TRBJ2-1; D perhaps matches TRBD2 (6 bases). This CDR3 contains 15 residues. Germline loops: CDR1 SGHTS, CDR2 YDEGEE. V dropped 0 bases and J dropped 10 bases, with 17 bases sitting between them. CDR3 sequence: CASSLVWRGEDEQFF. The CDR3 bases are TGTGCCAGCAGCTTGGTGTGGCGAGGGGAGGACGAGCAGTTCTTC. The entire variable domain, with the rest obtained from reference TRBV5-8 and TRBJ2-1, is as follows: EAGVTQSPTHLIKTRGQQATLRCSPISGHTSVYWYQQALGLGLQFLLWYDEGEERNRGNFPPRFSGRQFPNYSSELNVNALELEDSALYLCASSLVWRGEDEQFFGPGTRLTVL.

The V call is TRBV6-1, the J call TRBJ2-1, with 13 bases that match TRBD2. This CDR3 is 17 amino acids long. The V gene end was trimmed by 6 bases and the J gene end by 7 bases; junction bases not matched to a gene: 12. CDR1 is MNHNS, CDR2 SASEGT, per germline. CDR3 nucleotide sequence: TGTGCCAGCAGATCCCAGCGAGGACTAGCGGGAGATAATGAGCAGTTCTTC. This gives the protein CASRSQRGLAGDNEQFF.

This clonotype has a count of ten or more. The rearrangement joins TRBV20-1 to TRBJ2-7, with TRBD1 matching 8 bases. Germline CDR1 is DFQATT and CDR2 is SNEGSKA (reference sequence). There are 14 residues in the CDR3. Trimming cost V 6 bases and J 5 bases; bases outside gene matches: 12. The CDR3 loop is CSATDRGGSNEQYF. The CDR3 DNA reads TGCAGTGCCACCGACAGGGGAGGTTCCAACGAGCAGTACTTC.

This clonotype was recorded at least ten times. Here the CDR3 DNA reads TGTGCCAGCAGCTCCCCATCCACCTACGAGCAGTACTTC. Protein product: CASSSPSTYEQYF. This chain joins TRBV27 and TRBJ2-7; D is undetermined. This CDR3 is built from 13 residues. Per the germline V gene, CDR1 is MNHEY and CDR2 is SMNVEV (reference sequence). Trimming took 6 bases from V and 2 from J, leaving 11 bases between them.

The rearrangement uses TRBV28 and TRBJ2-3, with unresolved D. Germline assignment: CDR1 MDHEN and CDR2 SYDVKM. Deletions cut 4 bases from V and 6 bases from J, with 20 bases between. The CDR3 contains 16 residues. CDR3 nucleotide sequence: TGTGCCAGCAGTTCGCCCGCTCTCCTGGGAATGGATACGCAGTATTTT. Translated, it gives CASSSPALLGMDTQYF.

In its sample, this clonotype was seen many times. V usage is TRBV6-4 and J usage is TRBJ1-2; D gene uncertain. Germline V gene data show CDR1 as MRHNA and CDR2 as SNTAGT. The CDR3 has 16 amino acids. Trimming cost V 2 bases and J 1 base, with 14 bases left between them. CDR3 in amino acids: CASSDPDQPYNYGYTF. The CDR3 DNA sequence: TGTGCCAGCAGTGACCCTGACCAGCCGTATAACTATGGCTACACCTTC.

This clonotype came up many times. The chain has TRBV10-3 and TRBJ2-7; 7 bases align to TRBD1. V lost 2 bases, J lost 5 bases, and 6 bases stayed unmatched. CDR3 length equals 14 residues. Germline lookup yields CDR1 ENHRY and CDR2 SYGVKD. The CDR3, as DNA: TGTGCCATCAGTGAGGACAGGGTTGGGCACGAGCAGTACTTC. The encoded protein is CAISEDRVGHEQYF.

The chain is built from TRBV11-2 and TRBJ1-1; D perhaps matches TRBD1 (6 bases). The CDR3 length is 16 residues. Trimming stripped 2 bases from V and 2 bases from J, with 15 bases between. Per the germline V gene, CDR1 is SGHAT and CDR2 is FQNNGV. In DNA, the CDR3 is TGTGCCAGCAGCTTAATGGGGGCAGGGACTAACACTGAAGCTTTCTTT. It is translated as CASSLMGAGTNTEAFF.

The chain employs TRBV12-3 or TRBV12-4 and TRBJ2-1, with TRBD2 as a possible D gene (5 bases). The CDR3 runs 15 residues. The germline V and J ends were trimmed by 4 bases and 3 bases, with 13 bases remaining between them. The CDR3 sequence is CASSSRDPLYNEQFF. The CDR3 DNA reads as TGTGCCAGCAGTTCCCGGGATCCGCTCTACAATGAGCAGTTCTTC.

This clonotype was observed at least ten times. J is TRBJ1-4 and V is TRBV9, with a possible D match to TRBD1 (5 bases). This CDR3 contains 15 residues. V lost 4 bases, J lost 8 bases, and 18 bases lay in between. CDR1 and CDR2 (germline): SGDLS, YYNGEE. CDR3 sequence reads: CASSPQTDPGEKLFF. CDR3 in DNA: TGTGCCAGCAGCCCCCAGACGGATCCAGGGGAAAAACTGTTTTTT.

This clonotype was seen at least ten times. The chain has TRBV7-9 and TRBJ2-3; 14 bases match TRBD2. The CDR3 loop spans 17 amino acids. Germline V gene data show CDR1 as SEHNR and CDR2 as FQNEAQ (reference sequence). V was clipped by 5 bases and J by 3 bases; unmatched bases: 7. CDR3 bases: TGTGCCAGCAGCCTACCTGGACTAGCGGGAGGTACAGATACGCAGTATTTT. It is translated as CASSLPGLAGGTDTQYF. The full variable domain, in which reference TRBV7-9 and TRBJ2-3 provide the parts outside the CDR3, is DTGVSQNPRHKITKRGQNVTFRCDPISEHNRLYWYRQTLGQGPEFLTYFQNEAQLEKSRLLSDRFSAERPKGSFSTLEIQRTEQGDSAMYLCASSLPGLAGGTDTQYFGPGTRLTVL.

This clonotype was observed a few times. The chain combines TRBV15 with TRBJ2-1, with 11 positions matching TRBD2. The V segment lost 2 bases and the J segment 5 bases; nucleotides outside the gene matches: 14. The CDR3 contains 19 residues. The germline V gene has CDR1 LNHNV and CDR2 YYDKDF (reference sequence). The DNA for the CDR3 is TGTGCCACCAGCAGAAAAATGCCAGGACTAGCGGGCGTAGACAATGAGCAGTTCTTC. Its protein product is CATSRKMPGLAGVDNEQFF.

In DNA, the CDR3 is TGTGCCAGCAGCCACCGGGACGGGGGGCCAGATACGCAGTATTTT. This codes for CASSHRDGGPDTQYF. This chain links TRBV9 with TRBJ2-3; possible D gene TRBD2, 7 bases. This CDR3 comprises 15 residues. Germline CDR1 SGDLS, CDR2 YYNGEE. The germline V and J ends were trimmed by 4 bases and 4 bases, with 16 bases remaining between them.

This clonotype was observed many times. The chain joins TRBV6-1 to TRBJ2-5; 8 nucleotides agree with TRBD1. J lost 4 bases, V lost 7 bases, and 11 bases had no gene match. The CDR3 contains 15 residues. The germline CDR1 and CDR2 sequences are MNHNS and SASEGT. The CDR3 sequence: CASTRGQEGSETQYF. The DNA of the CDR3 is TGTGCCAGCACTAGGGGACAGGAGGGGTCAGAGACCCAGTACTTC.

This clonotype was counted ten times or more. The chain recombines TRBV6-1 with TRBJ2-3; TRBD2 matches at 14 bases. The V and J ends lost 3 bases and 9 bases, in that order; junction bases with no gene match: 2. CDR3 length equals 14 residues. The germline V gene has CDR1 MNHNS and CDR2 SASEGT. The CDR3 is CASSDWTSGRTQYF. The CDR3 DNA follows: TGTGCCAGCAGTGATTGGACTAGCGGGAGGACGCAGTATTTT.

V is TRBV6-1 and J is TRBJ2-7, with TRBD2 matching over 7 bases. The CDR3 is 15 residues long. V was pared by 2 bases and J by 2 bases, with 6 bases of the junction left unmatched. The germline V gene encodes CDR1 MNHNS and CDR2 SASEGT. The CDR3 nucleotides read TGTGCCAGCAGTGAACGGAGCGGGGACCCCTACGAGCAGTACTTC. Protein: CASSERSGDPYEQYF.

The J gene is TRBJ2-7, the V gene TRBV7-9; D may be TRBD1 (5 bases). Per germline, CDR1 SEHNR and CDR2 FQNEAQ (reference sequence). The CDR3 runs to 16 residues. With 6 bases removed from V and 4 bases from J, the gap between germline ends came to 22 bases. The CDR3, as DNA: TGTGCCAGCAGTCTTAGCATGGCAGGGATGAGGTACGAGCAGTACTTC. Residues: CASSLSMAGMRYEQYF.

This chain connects TRBV20-1 to TRBJ1-1, with a weak D call TRBD1 (5 bases). Germline V gives CDR1 DFQATT, CDR2 SNEGSKA (reference sequence). Trimming removed 5 bases at V and 2 bases at J, with 18 bases between. The CDR3 runs to 15 residues. The CDR3 protein is CSAWGGGGGNTEAFF. The CDR3 DNA follows: TGCAGTGCTTGGGGTGGGGGGGGGGGAAACACTGAAGCTTTCTTT.

There are a few counts of this clonotype. This chain links TRBV10-3 with TRBJ2-1, with 10 nucleotides matching TRBD1. Per the germline V gene, CDR1 is ENHRY and CDR2 is SYGVKD. V gave up 0 bases and J gave up 6 bases; unmatched junction bases: 5. This CDR3 has 16 amino acids. CDR3 residues: CAISESIRQGANEQFF. The CDR3 bases are TGTGCCATCAGTGAGTCTATAAGACAGGGGGCCAATGAGCAGTTCTTC.

This clonotype was recorded at least ten times. The J gene is TRBJ2-7, the V gene TRBV12-3 or TRBV12-4; TRBD1 matches 9 bases. This CDR3 comprises 15 residues. V shed 3 bases, J shed 6 bases, and the junction held 9 bases outside the gene matches. The CDR3 loop is CASSFGDRASGEQYF. In DNA, the CDR3 is TGTGCCAGCAGTTTTGGGGACAGGGCGTCGGGCGAGCAGTACTTC.

This clonotype was detected ten times or more. The chain has TRBV14 and TRBJ2-7; D is possibly TRBD1 (5 bases). Trimming removed 4 bases from V and 4 bases from J, with 8 bases in between. In germline, CDR1 is SGHDN, CDR2 FVKESK. The CDR3 covers 12 residues. The CDR3 here is CASSRQLYEQYF. CDR3 nucleotides: TGTGCCAGCAGCCGACAGCTATACGAGCAGTACTTC.

This clonotype was seen many times. V and J are TRBV6-1 and TRBJ2-7, with D possibly matching TRBD2 (5 bases). In germline, CDR1 is MNHNS, CDR2 SASEGT. V dropped 5 bases and J dropped 3 bases, with 8 bases sitting between them. The CDR3 runs 12 residues. CDR3 coding DNA: TGTGCCAGCAGTAACGGACTCTACGAGCAGTACTTC. Protein: CASSNGLYEQYF.

The genes are TRBV3-1 and TRBJ2-1; 7 nucleotides match TRBD2. The length of the CDR3 is 15 residues. Germline CDR1 reads LGHDT; CDR2 reads YNNKEL (reference sequence). V lost 4 bases to trimming and J lost 4 bases; unmatched junction nucleotides: 7. The CDR3 loop is CASSRGRAEYNEQFF. The CDR3 coding sequence is TGTGCCAGCAGCCGGGGGAGGGCGGAGTACAATGAGCAGTTCTTC.

At least ten counts were recorded for this clonotype. This sequence joins TRBV25-1 and TRBJ2-1; 14 nucleotides match TRBD2. Germline V gene lookup returns CDR1 MGHDK and CDR2 SYGVNS. Germline trimming cut 5 bases from V and 1 base from J; bases unmatched to any gene: 7. The CDR3 runs to 18 residues. The CDR3 loop reads CASSPRGLAGASYNEQFF. CDR3 DNA: TGTGCCAGCAGTCCTAGGGGACTAGCGGGAGCGTCCTACAATGAGCAGTTCTTC.

The table lists this clonotype with many counts. The chain is built from TRBV13 and TRBJ1-6; perhaps TRBD1 as D (5 bases). V was clipped by 0 bases and J by 9 bases, with 21 bases between them. The CDR3 sequence is 18 residues long. Germline V gene sequence: CDR1 PRHDT, CDR2 FYEKMQ (reference sequence). The CDR3 DNA reads as TGTGCCAGCAGCTTAGGCCTTTTCGCCGGGGGAAGCGGTTCACCCCTCCACTTT. This encodes CASSLGLFAGGSGSPLHF.